This T cell receptor (beta chain) derives from a study of T cells in localized non-small cell lung cancer (dated by TCRdb to about 2020). Regarding the complete study: The study examined T cell repertoires in hundreds of patients with early-stage NSCLC and compared tumors with uninvolved tumor-adjacent lungs. All 240 or so NSCLC patients in the cohort were treatment-naive and had localized lung tumors that were resected. Of the NSCLC patients, 129 were male and approximately 110 were female, and the mean age was around 66 years.

The immunoSEQ Assay was used to sequence TCR beta CDR3 regions from DNA. The paper's data handling went like this. To compute T cell density, TCR beta template counts were normalized to usable DNA, which was estimated by amplifying housekeeping genes. Richness was estimated with the preseqR package, extrapolating to 400,000 templates for PBMC samples and 120,000 templates for tissue samples. Clonality was defined by subtracting Pielou's evenness from one. Differential abundance testing on productive amino-acid clonotypes, with a minimum total count of 5 and an alpha of 0.1, was used to identify tissue-enriched TCRs. The Jaccard Index and the Morisita Overlap Index were used to measure how much the repertoires overlapped between compartments. GLIPH grouped TCR beta CDR3s together with public tetramer-defined viral CDR3s, and a viral motif had to include at least three viral sequences and also show V-gene enrichment. Drawn from immuneACCESS, this table holds only the in-frame rearrangements with V and J called that TCRdb kept. Clones are partly lost; checked studies trace under half to an unresolved V gene and leave the rest unexplained. D and trimming were read from the DNA, whereas the V and J calls and clone size are those reported in that table. Within this sample are a few thousand clones, with roughly a third of them counted one time only. Approximately 14% of the sample comes from the top ten.

This clone turned up a few times. There is no known antigen for this receptor. The sample holds no much larger clone one base away, and base qualities are not on file. The germline V gene yields SGHRS for CDR1 and YFSETQ for CDR2. The CDR3 covers 15 residues, taking in both the cysteine and the phenylalanine. Only the CDR3 part of the read is kept: 45 bases, read in frame from the first base. V is reduced by 5 bases and J by 1 base, leaving a spacing of 14 bases between them. General study outcomes and caveats: Because multi-region sequencing of the tumors was not done, intratumor heterogeneity could not be ruled out. Since the design was exploratory, TCR variables were selected using unadjusted p-values with no false-discovery rate correction. Of the top 100 tumor clones, a median of roughly 53 were detected in paired uninvolved adjacent lung; around 27 were also among that lung's top 100. The highest T cell clonality was observed in uninvolved tumor-adjacent lung, where clonality exceeded that of tumor, suggesting that antigenic responses were more focused in uninvolved tumor-adjacent lung. Longer overall survival was associated with higher T cell density in blood, whereas shorter survival was associated with higher clonality in adjacent lung.

At diagnosis, peripheral blood, uninvolved tumor-adjacent lung and tumor were collected and were preserved as a mix of fresh-frozen and FFPE material. Sample: lung tumor tissue, taken before any cancer treatment. The sequence joins TRBV5-1 to TRBJ2-3, with the D gene tentatively TRBD1 or TRBD2, based on 5 matching bases in each. The sequence was collected from a man aged 35 to 69 with stage II lung adenocarcinoma. The bases are TGCGCCAGCAGGCCGGGGCGAATTGGCACAGATACGCAGTATTTT. Its translation is CASRPGRIGTDTQYF.